A selection of T cell receptor beta chains follows, all from one sample in a study of immune characterization of retroperitoneal liposarcoma. From the PCR reads, TCRdb called clonotypes with MiXCR, one entry per CDR3 protein. The sample lists about 3,000 distinct CDR3 sequences, 45% to 50% seen once, with 45% in the top ten. The specimen was tumor tissue. The receptors derive from a male donor with retroperitoneal liposarcoma. The CDR3 runs from the conserved cysteine through the conserved F or W. D genes are given only for firm matches. Size is stated for part of the rows, as once, few or many counts, or as a class when the clone is expanded.

>-|-|TRBV6-5|TRBJ2-5
TGTGCCAGCAGTTATGTCCGGAACCAAGAGACCCAGTACTTC
CASSYVRNQETQYF
>few|-|TRBV6-1|TRBJ1-1
TGTGCCAGCAGTGAAGGACCTAAAAACACTGAAGCTTTCTTT
CASSEGPKNTEAFF
>-|-|TRBV7-8|TRBJ2-2
TGTGCCAGCAGCCCTGGGGGGGAGCTGTTTTTT
CASSPGGELFF
>few|-|TRBV6-1|TRBJ1-1
TGTGCCAGCAGGCCCGACCCGGACAGACCTGAAGCTTTCTTT
CASRPDPDRPEAFF
>-|TRBD2|TRBV6-1|TRBJ2-1
TGTGCCAGCAGAAAAGCGGGAGAGGGCAATGAGCAGTTCTTC
CASRKAGEGNEQFF
>few|TRBD1|TRBV11-3|TRBJ2-1
TGTGCCAGCAGCCTCCAGGGGGCCGACTACGAGCAGTTCTTC
CASSLQGADYEQFF
>medium-sized|TRBD2|TRBV6-1|TRBJ2-3
TGTGCCAGCAGTCTACTAGCGGGGGGTTTCGACTTTGGCACAGATACGCAGTATTTT
CASSLLAGGFDFGTDTQYF
>-|TRBD2|TRBV12-3/TRBV12-4|TRBJ2-5
TGTGCCAGCAGTTTGTGGGGACTAGCGGGGGGTGGGGGGGAGACCCAGTACTTC
CASSLWGLAGGGGETQYF
>-|TRBD1|TRBV6-8|TRBJ2-3
TGTGCCAGCAGTTCCACGTCAGGGACAGGGGCGGGCGCTAGCACAGATACGCAGTATTTT
CASSSTSGTGAGASTDTQYF
>-|-|TRBV6-1|TRBJ2-2
TGTGCCAGCAGTAATGCAATCACCGGGGAGCTGTTTTTT
CASSNAITGELFF
>-|-|TRBV10-1|TRBJ2-1
TGCGCCAGCAGTGAGAAGCTTAACAATGAGCAGTTCTTC
CASSEKLNNEQFF
>few|-|TRBV7-2|TRBJ2-3
TGTGCCAGCAGCTTTGGACAGAATAGAATCACAGATACGCAGTATTTT
CASSFGQNRITDTQYF
>few|-|TRBV6-6|TRBJ1-1
TGTGCCAGCAGTTACCTGGGTCGGGCTTTCTTT
CASSYLGRAFF
>-|-|TRBV4-3|TRBJ2-6
TGCGCCAGCAGCCAAGGGGTCTGGGCCAACGTCCTGACTTTC
CASSQGVWANVLTF
>-|-|TRBV7-2|TRBJ2-1
TGTGCCAGCAGTCGTCTCGGACAGTCCTACGAGCAGTTATTC
CASSRLGQSYEQLF
>-|TRBD2|TRBV6-8|TRBJ2-7
TGTGCCAGCAGTACGGGGACTAGCTCCTACGAGCAGTACTTC
CASSTGTSSYEQYF
>-|TRBD1|TRBV25-1|TRBJ1-2
TGTGCCAGCAGTGGGGGGACAGGGACGAAAGGCTACACCTTC
CASSGGTGTKGYTF
>-|TRBD1|TRBV6-1|TRBJ2-4
TGTGCCAGCAGTTACGACAGGGGGCTGAACATTCAGTACTTC
CASSYDRGLNIQYF
>-|TRBD2|TRBV3-1|TRBJ2-1
TGTGCCAGCAGCCACCGGGGGCCGCGGGAGGGCCTTGAGAATGAGCAGTTCTTC
CASSHRGPREGLENEQFF
>-|-|TRBV11-3|TRBJ1-4
TGTGCCAGCAGCTCCGATGAAAAACTGTTTTTT
CASSSDEKLFF
>few|-|TRBV7-6|TRBJ2-1
TGTGCCAGCAGCTTAGGTCCGACTCGATACGAGCAGTTCTTC
CASSLGPTRYEQFF
>-|TRBD2|TRBV12-3/TRBV12-4|TRBJ2-7
TGTGCCAGCAGTTTTTACGTCACTAGCGGTTTGCCCAATGAGCAGTACTTC
CASSFYVTSGLPNEQYF
>few|-|TRBV7-2|TRBJ1-6
TGTGCCAGCAGCCCCGAATCAACCCTCCACTTT
CASSPESTLHF
>-|TRBD2|TRBV7-2|TRBJ2-3
TGTGCCAGCAGCTTAGAAAGCGGGAGGTCCTCAGATACGCAGTATTTT
CASSLESGRSSDTQYF
>-|TRBD2|TRBV6-4|TRBJ2-1
TGTGCCAGCAGCAGACTAGCGGGAGCTCTCGGCGAGCAGTTCTTC
CASSRLAGALGEQFF
>-|-|TRBV12-3/TRBV12-4|TRBJ2-7
TGTGCCAGCAGTTTTAACCCAGGCCAGGGCTACGAGCAGTACTTC
CASSFNPGQGYEQYF
>few|-|TRBV7-8|TRBJ2-1
TGTGCCAGCAGCCCACTCAACAGACCTAAGCTCGATGAGCAGTTCTTC
CASSPLNRPKLDEQFF
>-|-|TRBV6-5|TRBJ2-5
TGTGCCAGCAGTTACTCGCTGGAGGGCCCAAAGTACTTC
CASSYSLEGPKYF
>medium-sized|TRBD2|TRBV11-2|TRBJ2-5
TGTGCCAGCAGCCGGACTAGCGGGAGCTCCCGAGAGACCCAGTACTTC
CASSRTSGSSRETQYF
>-|-|TRBV6-6|TRBJ2-3
TGTGCCAGCAGTACCCCGGACCTGATTCCATTCTTC
CASSTPDLIPFF
>medium-sized|-|TRBV6-1|TRBJ2-7
TGTGCCAGCAGTGATAAGTACAGAGGAAAGTACGAGCAGTACTTC
CASSDKYRGKYEQYF
>-|TRBD1|TRBV27|TRBJ1-2
TGTGCCAGCAGGACAGGGGGGTCTGGCTACACCTTC
CASRTGGSGYTF
>few|-|TRBV11-1|TRBJ2-1
TGTGCCAGCAGCAGATCCGGGAAAGACAATGAGCAGTTCTTC
CASSRSGKDNEQFF
>-|-|TRBV10-3|TRBJ2-1
TGTGCCACAAGGACTCCGACAGGGAGGGGAGGCAATGAGCAGTTCTTC
CATRTPTGRGGNEQFF
>medium-sized|-|TRBV6-1|TRBJ2-7
TGTGCCAGCAGTAAGGCACAGGGTGAGCAGTACTTC
CASSKAQGEQYF
>few|TRBD2|TRBV28|TRBJ2-5
TGTGCCAGCAGTTCGCCAGCGGGGGTACAAGAGACCCAGTACTTC
CASSSPAGVQETQYF
>medium-sized|TRBD1|TRBV6-1|TRBJ2-7
TGTGCCAGCAGTTCCGGGACAGGGAACTACGAGCAGTACTTC
CASSSGTGNYEQYF
>few|-|TRBV27|TRBJ2-3
TGTGCCAGCAGTTTCAGCTTAGGGGGGAAGTCAGATACGCAGTATTTT
CASSFSLGGKSDTQYF
>-|-|TRBV7-2|TRBJ2-1
TGTGCCAGCAGCTTAGCGAGCGGATACAATGAGCAGTTCTTC
CASSLASGYNEQFF